Presented here are 2 T cell receptor beta chains from one specimen sequenced in a study of T cells after yellow fever vaccination. TCRdb independently ran MiXCR on the 5' RACE reads; one entry per CDR3 protein. The repertoire holds approximately 160,000 distinct CDR3 sequences, 7% to 10% seen once, with roughly 33% in the top ten. The sample in question was CD8+ T cells sorted from PBMCs, obtained 45 days after the yellow fever booster vaccination. All receptors come from a man younger than 35 who received the YFV17D yellow fever vaccine.

This clonotype was counted between two and nine times. The rearrangement joins TRBV27 to TRBJ2-5; the D is unclear. Germline loops: CDR1 MNHEY, CDR2 SMNVEV (reference sequence). This CDR3 region has 13 residues. V was clipped by 6 bases and J by 5 bases, with 13 bases between them. As DNA, the CDR3 is TGTGCCAGCAGCCCCCTCACGAGGGAGACCCAGTACTTC. Its protein product is CASSPLTRETQYF.

The V call is TRBV7-9, the J call TRBJ2-1; no firm D call. Between the trimmed V and J ends, which lost 1 base and 15 bases, there was a span of 10 bases. From germline, CDR1 is SEHNR and CDR2 FQNEAQ (reference sequence). The CDR3 is 11 residues long. CDR3 region: CASSLGRLGFF. CDR3 DNA sequence: TGTGCCAGCAGCTTAGGCAGGCTGGGGTTCTTC.